A selection of T cell receptor beta chains follows, all from one sample in a study of blood T cell repertoires in COVID-19. Repertoires were generated with immunoSEQ multiplex PCR, while TCRdb's copy carries only in-frame clones and drops some. The profile shows approximately 200,000 clones, approximately 89% of them singletons. Specimen: PBMCs or T cells enriched from blood (not recorded which). The receptors stem from a woman aged 40 to 50 with acute COVID-19. Each CDR3 is given with its conserved first and last residue. A D gene is named only where the DNA matches it firmly. Clone size is not always given. Where it is, it says once, few, many or a class for expanded clones.

J	V	size	D	CDR3	DNA
TRBJ2-3	TRBV6-1	-	TRBD2	CASSEALAGGGGTDTQYF	TGTGCCAGCAGTGAAGCATTAGCGGGAGGAGGAGGCACAGATACGCAGTATTTT
TRBJ1-4	TRBV18	-	-	CASSLDSNEKLFF	TGTGCCAGCTCCCTAGACAGTAATGAAAAACTGTTTTTT
TRBJ1-1	TRBV6-1	-	-	CASSEQGRSTEAFF	TGTGCCAGCAGTGAACAGGGGAGATCCACTGAAGCTTTCTTT
TRBJ1-4	TRBV18	-	TRBD1	CASSQAGTGVNEKLFF	TGTGCCAGCTCACAAGCCGGGACAGGGGTTAATGAAAAACTGTTTTTT
TRBJ1-2	TRBV4-1	-	-	CASSLRSGASGGYTF	TGCGCCAGCAGCCTTCGTTCTGGGGCCTCAGGGGGCTACACCTTC
TRBJ2-3	TRBV29-1	-	-	CSGLADSTDTQYF	TGCAGCGGTTTAGCGGATAGCACAGATACGCAGTATTTT
TRBJ2-7	TRBV7-6	few	TRBD1	CASSLGQGVGEQYF	TGTGCCAGCAGCTTAGGGCAGGGGGTGGGCGAGCAGTACTTC
TRBJ2-5	TRBV11-1	-	TRBD2	CASSAQGLGGGETQYF	TGTGCCAGCAGCGCCCAGGGACTAGGAGGGGGGGAGACCCAGTACTTC
TRBJ2-1	TRBV12-3/TRBV12-4	-	-	CASSFFYNEQFF	TGTGCCAGCAGTTTCTTCTACAATGAGCAGTTCTTC
TRBJ2-7	TRBV7-9	few	TRBD2	CAIQTSGFYEQYF	TGTGCCATCCAGACTAGCGGGTTTTACGAGCAGTACTTC
TRBJ1-1	TRBV30	-	TRBD1	CARQRTGRNTEAFF	TGTGCCCGGCAACGGACAGGGCGGAACACTGAAGCTTTCTTT
TRBJ1-1	TRBV11-3	-	TRBD1	CASSLGQAEAFF	TGTGCCAGCAGCTTGGGACAGGCTGAAGCTTTCTTT
TRBJ2-7	TRBV6-5	-	TRBD2	CASSYSASGRVDEQYF	TGTGCCAGCAGTTACTCGGCTAGCGGGAGAGTCGACGAGCAGTACTTC
TRBJ1-2	TRBV6-5	-	TRBD1	CASKNSRGRIDGYTF	TGTGCCAGCAAAAACTCTAGGGGGCGCATAGATGGCTACACCTTC
TRBJ2-3	TRBV5-1	-	TRBD1	CASSLEGGYSFTDTQYF	TGCGCCAGCAGCTTGGAAGGGGGCTATAGCTTCACAGATACGCAGTATTTT
TRBJ1-5	TRBV28	-	-	CASRDRPYSNQPQHF	TGTGCCAGCAGGGACAGACCCTATAGCAATCAGCCCCAGCATTTT
TRBJ1-1	TRBV5-1	once	-	CASYARGMNTEAFF	TGCGCCAGCTATGCGAGGGGGATGAACACTGAAGCTTTCTTT
TRBJ2-5	TRBV7-2	many	-	CASSPRLQGSGRQETQYF	TGTGCCAGCAGCCCGCGGTTACAGGGAAGTGGTCGACAAGAGACCCAGTACTTC
TRBJ2-1	TRBV4-1	-	-	CASSRPSDEQFF	TGCGCCAGCAGCCGCCCTAGCGATGAGCAGTTCTTC
TRBJ2-2	TRBV18	-	-	CASSPIGLTNTGELFF	TGTGCCAGCTCACCAATCGGACTCACGAACACCGGGGAGCTGTTTTTT
TRBJ2-2	TRBV5-5	-	TRBD1	CASSSGTGSGELFF	TGTGCCAGCAGCTCCGGGACAGGGTCTGGGGAGCTGTTTTTT
TRBJ1-1	TRBV5-8	once	-	CASSLQDKAFF	TGTGCCAGCAGCCTACAGGATAAAGCTTTCTTT
TRBJ1-4	TRBV4-1	-	-	CASSQFRIQGTNEKLFF	TGCGCCAGCAGCCAATTTCGGATTCAGGGAACTAATGAAAAACTGTTTTTT
TRBJ1-6	TRBV4-2	-	-	CASSHSRGNGNSPLHF	TGTGCCAGCAGCCACTCACGGGGGAACGGGAATTCACCCCTCCACTTT
TRBJ1-2	TRBV27	-	-	CASSFPGGGGYTF	TGTGCCAGCAGTTTCCCCGGGGGGGGCGGCTACACCTTC
TRBJ2-7	TRBV9	-	TRBD2	CASSVLAGVSEQYF	TGTGCCAGCAGCGTACTAGCGGGAGTTTCCGAGCAGTACTTC
TRBJ2-1	TRBV4-1	once	TRBD1	CASSQGQGVYNEQFF	TGCGCCAGCAGCCAAGGACAGGGAGTCTACAATGAGCAGTTCTTC
TRBJ2-7	TRBV10-1	-	-	CASSESGNRTYEQYF	TGCGCCAGCAGTGAGTCCGGTAATAGGACTTACGAGCAGTACTTC
TRBJ2-7	TRBV5-6	-	TRBD1	CASSYSDRGPYEQYF	TGTGCCAGCAGTTATTCGGACAGGGGGCCGTACGAGCAGTACTTC
TRBJ2-1	TRBV14	-	TRBD2	CASNPSGGAGEQFF	TGTGCCAGCAACCCTAGCGGGGGGGCCGGAGAGCAGTTCTTC
TRBJ1-1	TRBV6-1	-	TRBD1	CASSEWSGGALNTEAFF	TGTGCCAGCAGTGAATGGTCAGGGGGCGCGTTGAACACTGAAGCTTTCTTT
TRBJ1-1	TRBV12-3/TRBV12-4	-	TRBD1	CASSRGVNTEAFF	TGTGCCAGCAGCAGGGGGGTGAACACTGAAGCTTTCTTT
TRBJ1-4	TRBV7-9	-	TRBD1	CASSLASLRDRANEKLFF	TGTGCCAGCAGCTTAGCGTCCCTGAGGGACAGGGCTAATGAAAAACTGTTTTTT
TRBJ1-4	TRBV6-5	few	-	CASSYRGATPNEKLFF	TGTGCCAGCAGTTATCGGGGGGCGACTCCCAATGAAAAACTGTTTTTT
TRBJ2-5	TRBV25-1	-	-	CASSARYFQETQYF	TGTGCCAGCAGTGCCCGGTATTTTCAAGAGACCCAGTACTTC
TRBJ2-7	TRBV7-9	-	TRBD1	CASSPAGTGFYEQYF	TGTGCCAGCAGCCCCGCCGGGACAGGTTTCTACGAGCAGTACTTC
TRBJ2-3	TRBV28	-	TRBD1	CASSPPTGKADTQYF	TGTGCCAGCAGTCCACCGACAGGGAAAGCAGATACGCAGTATTTT
TRBJ2-3	TRBV11-2	-	TRBD2	CASRLSGGGPDTQYF	TGTGCCAGCAGATTAAGCGGGGGGGGACCGGATACGCAGTATTTT
TRBJ2-5	TRBV6-5	-	-	CASSYFTEDCEETQYF	TGTGCCAGCAGTTACTTTACAGAGGACTGCGAAGAGACCCAGTACTTC
TRBJ1-1	TRBV29-1	-	-	CSVDHGLNTEAFF	TGCAGCGTTGATCACGGGTTGAACACTGAAGCTTTCTTT
TRBJ2-5	TRBV6-5	once	-	CASSRGQGETQYF	TGTGCCAGCAGTAGGGGCCAGGGAGAGACCCAGTACTTC
TRBJ1-2	TRBV4-2	-	-	CASSQVSTVANYGYTF	TGTGCCAGCAGCCAAGTGTCCACGGTTGCTAACTATGGCTACACCTTC
TRBJ2-2	TRBV27	-	-	CASSLRETGELFF	TGTGCCAGCAGTTTAAGGGAGACCGGGGAGCTGTTTTTT
TRBJ1-1	TRBV10-2	-	TRBD1	CASSEPGQGAYTEAFF	TGCGCCAGCAGTGAGCCGGGACAGGGGGCGTACACTGAAGCTTTCTTT
TRBJ2-1	TRBV23-1	-	-	CASRVNPETGEGAGGRDEQFF	TGCGCCAGCAGAGTTAATCCGGAGACAGGGGAAGGGGCGGGAGGGCGTGATGAGCAGTTCTTC
TRBJ2-1	TRBV30	-	TRBD2	CAWSGGTSGYNEQFF	TGTGCCTGGAGCGGGGGGACTAGCGGATACAATGAGCAGTTCTTC
TRBJ1-6	TRBV5-4	-	TRBD1	CASSFSRGPSPLHF	TGTGCCAGCAGCTTTTCCAGGGGGCCTTCACCCCTCCACTTT
TRBJ2-7	TRBV28	-	TRBD1	CASRGTGFPYEQYF	TGTGCCAGCAGGGGGACAGGGTTCCCCTACGAGCAGTACTTC
TRBJ2-3	TRBV7-2	-	-	CASSFVGSPDTQYF	TGTGCCAGCAGCTTCGTCGGGAGTCCAGATACGCAGTATTTT
TRBJ2-1	TRBV6-5	-	-	CASTSYNEQFF	TGTGCCAGCACGTCCTACAATGAGCAGTTCTTC
TRBJ2-1	TRBV30	once	-	CAWSATSRVNEQFF	TGTGCCTGGAGTGCAACTAGCCGTGTCAATGAGCAGTTCTTC
TRBJ1-2	TRBV3-1/TRBV3-2	once	-	CASSQGAGGYTF	TGTGCCAGCAGCCAGGGGGCCGGTGGCTACACCTTC
TRBJ2-7	TRBV4-1	-	-	CASSQEWAGSSYEQYF	TGCGCCAGCAGCCAAGAATGGGCAGGTTCCTCCTACGAGCAGTACTTC
TRBJ2-7	TRBV27	-	TRBD1	CASSLDRVSLYEQYF	TGTGCCAGCAGTTTAGACAGGGTATCACTTTACGAGCAGTACTTC